The clone carrying this T cell receptor (beta chain) was counted many times. Its antigen is not known. Each CDR3 protein gets one entry after TCRdb re-called the RT-PCR reads with MiXCR. The data hold around 580,000 distinct CDR3 sequences, with 10% to 15% observed a single time. The sample originates from a study of response to subunit inactivated influenza vaccine. Study-wide points: Authors suggested each seasonal influenza vaccination recruits few new T cells.

The TCR was taken from a man aged 50 to 60 who received an inactivated influenza vaccine. Sample: PBMCs from blood, taken on the day of vaccination.

The CDR3: CSVAKPGRPLYGYTF. The CDR3 DNA sequence: TGCAGCGTTGCGAAACCGGGACGACCTTTATATGGCTACACCTTC. V usage is TRBV29-1 and J usage is TRBJ1-2; D is perhaps TRBD1 (5 bases). Deletions cut 4 bases from V and 5 bases from J, with 20 bases between. The CDR3 runs to 15 residues. Germline CDR1 and CDR2: SQVTM and ANQGSEA.